This T cell receptor beta chain was obtained from a study of blood T cell repertoires in COVID-19 (dated by TCRdb to about 2020). Notes on the research overall: Samples from collaborators originated in the United States, Italy and Spain and spanned both the acute and convalescent phases of COVID-19. The prospective study material was composed of cDNA or gDNA derived from T cells, B-cell-depleted T cells, or PBMCs. Deeply sampled blood TCRbeta repertoires from subjects exposed to, actively infected with, or recovered from COVID-19 were included in the dataset. A freely available public database, intended as a resource for researchers studying the immune response to SARS-CoV-2, is where the repertoires were released. The samples were drawn from the first 160 participants of the ongoing ImmuneRACE study and from 1,254 subjects provided by 6 global collaborators. The sample metadata nearly always contained a de-identified subject ID, COVID-19 status, age in years and sex. Where available, HLA class I and class II types were taken from metadata supplied by the sample provider and were not determined by assay-based typing. The research as a whole found: The quantity of clinical and demographic metadata differed by source and by participant and was supplied without curation.

On this clone: Which antigen it targets is not known. No quality values exist for individual bases; no much larger clone is one base distant.

Enrolling through a virtual design, the prospective study's participants ranged in age from roughly 18 to 89 years and lived across about two dozen United States geographic areas. In the prospective study, cohorts were assigned on the basis of participant-reported clinical history obtained from a screening survey and a study questionnaire. A participant counted as exposed if, within 2 weeks of entering the study, that participant had been in contact with someone who had a PCR-confirmed or clinician-diagnosed COVID-19 case. In the prospective study, mobile phlebotomists collected whole blood, serum and a nasopharyngeal or oropharyngeal swab from each participant. Participants in the prospective study had the option to provide additional blood draws and questionnaires over a roughly two-month period. Before DNA extraction, prospective study blood samples were shipped either frozen or at room temperature.

The germline V gene gives CDR1 as SGHTA and CDR2 as FQGTGA. V has 11 bases trimmed and J has 6 bases trimmed; junction bases matching no gene number 5. Taken from cysteine to phenylalanine, the CDR3 has 12 residues. The kept DNA is CDR3 alone, 36 bases in frame from the first base. TCRbeta CDR3 regions were amplified from genomic DNA by means of the immunoSEQ Assay, a bias-controlled multiplex PCR. The study's own analysis went as follows. The number of nucleated cells in each sample was estimated by amplification of reference gene primers within the assay. To quantify the absolute abundance of each unique TCRbeta CDR3 rearrangement, sequence reads were collapsed and filtered. For each sample, productive Simpson clonality was calculated as the square root of Simpson's diversity index across productive rearrangements. The table comes from immuneACCESS by way of TCRdb, which keeps in-frame sequences with V and J called. Part of the clones is missing from these tables; in studies checked, under half for an unresolved V gene and the rest for unknown reasons. V and J calls and clone size are those listed in that table; D and trimming were worked out from the DNA. The sample yields fewer than 350,000 clones; more than 70% were counted once. The ten largest clones represent about 0.94% of the sample.

The V and J segments used are TRBV7-3 and TRBJ2-2, and 8 bases in between align with TRBD2. This TCR came from a woman aged 30 to 39 who had been exposed to COVID-19. The sequencing sample was made of PBMCs or T cells enriched from blood (not recorded which). In nucleotide form, the sequence is TGTGCCTATCGGGAGGGGGCCGGGGAGCTGTTTTTT. Its protein product is CAYREGAGELFF.